Included here is one T cell receptor beta chain sequence, with context. Its antigen is not yet known. Base qualities are not provided; no much larger clone lies one nucleotide away. The sample comes from a study of CD8 T cells in Susac syndrome (dated by TCRdb to between 2018 and 2021). About the study as a whole: Of the Susac syndrome patients who were sequenced, under 10 were in clinical remission while 5 or 6 had clinically active disease. The study used repertoire sequencing to test whether antigen drove CD8+ T cell activation and differentiation in Susac syndrome. At blood withdrawal, Susac syndrome patients were either therapy-naive, taking corticosteroids (in some cases with IVIg as well), or taking IVIg alone. Overall results and qualifications from the work: In the CD4+ T cell repertoire of Susac syndrome patients, clonal expansion was not detected. The number of individuals in the TCR sequencing and HLA analysis was acknowledged as relatively small.

RNA was extracted with the RNeasy kit and about 0.5 to 1 ug was reverse transcribed using random hexamers. The immunoSEQ multiplex PCR assay, covering 54 Vbeta and 13 Jbeta segments, was used to amplify TCR beta CDR3 regions. PCR amplification bias was corrected using a synthetic template baseline for primer optimization and computational correction. The published analysis was carried out like this. Reads were annotated to V, D and J genes per IMGT and analyzed with immunoSEQ Analyzer, keeping only productive sequences. To calculate clonality, Shannon entropy was normalized by log2 of the number of productive unique sequences and then subtracted from one. For each patient and control, public and private clones were evaluated within the 100 most prevalent clones. Clones were defined as Susac-specific if absent from the healthy and MS cohorts, from approximately 1,100 published viral clones and from other ImmuneACCESS disease sequences. TCRdb reprocessed the public reads (quality trimming at Q25 with fastp, clone calling with MiXCR) and kept in-frame beta chains. Identical CDR3 proteins give one entry, which carries the most common genes and DNA. TCRdb, not the original authors, processed these V and J calls. Counted in this sample were roughly 220,000 distinct CDR3 sequences; about 94% of them appeared once. Clones ranked in the top ten supply about 0.14% of the sample.

High-throughput TCR beta sequencing profiled peripheral blood CD8+ and CD4+ T cells from healthy donors, Susac syndrome patients and multiple sclerosis patients. The Susac syndrome patients fulfilled recently defined diagnostic criteria for either definite or probable disease. Bulk CD8+ and CD4+ T cells were purified by magnetic negative isolation, whereas CD8+ TEMRA cells were enriched by FACS. Blood was collected in EDTA tubes and processed within 24 hours, with PBMCs isolated through density gradient centrifugation. PBMCs intended for TCR sequencing were frozen in liquid nitrogen and were later thawed in a 37 degrees C water bath. Purity of sorted or isolated CD4+, CD8+ and CD8+ TEMRA cells was at least 90%. V drops 2 bases and J drops 0 bases, leaving 5 bases in between. The CDR3 goes from the cysteine to the phenylalanine over 13 residues. Of the read, only the CDR3 DNA is kept; its 39 bases are in frame from base 1. For CDR1 and CDR2, the germline V gene (reference sequence) lists GTSNPN and SVGIG.

The chain was built from TRBV30 and TRBJ1-5; no D gene is confidently identified. The receptor was derived from a human donor with Susac syndrome. The sequenced sample consisted of CD4+ T cells from PBMCs. The base sequence is TGTGCCTGGAGTACGCATAGCAATCAGCCCCAGCATTTT. This codes for CAWSTHSNQPQHF. With all but the CDR3 taken from the reference TRBV30 and TRBJ1-5 genes, the full variable domain is: SQTIHQWPATLVQPVGSPLSLECTVEGTSNPNLYWYRQAAGRGLQLLFYSVGIGQISSEVPQNLSASRPQDRQFILSSKKLLLSDSGFYLCAWSTHSNQPQHFGDGTRLSIL.